Each of the 16 T cell receptor beta chains below was sequenced from the same sample in a study of CD8 T cells in Susac syndrome. Random hexamers were used to reverse transcribe the RNA input (roughly 0.5 to 1 ug). TCRdb processed the immunoSEQ multiplex PCR reads anew with MiXCR; each CDR3 protein has one entry. Among roughly 120,000 distinct CDR3 sequences, less than 97% were seen once, and the ten largest hold more than 0.095%. Sequenced input: CD4+ T cells from PBMCs. These receptors were obtained from a human donor in good health.

The chain is built from TRBV19 and TRBJ2-2; D uncertain. Germline assignment: CDR1 LNHDA and CDR2 SQIVND (reference sequence). CDR3 length: 16 residues. The V end lost 8 bases, the J end lost 2 bases, and 18 bases lay between the germline ends. The CDR3 here is CASSLQSYPNTGELFF. The CDR3 DNA reads TGTGCCAGTTCCCTCCAGAGTTACCCAAACACCGGGGAGCTGTTTTTT.

The rearrangement links TRBV20-1 to TRBJ2-7; TRBD1 or TRBD2 may be the D gene (5 bases each). Trimming cost V 6 bases and J 3 bases, with 18 bases left between them. The V gene's germline CDR1 is DFQATT and CDR2 SNEGSKA (reference sequence). CDR3 length: 14 amino acids. CDR3 sequence reads: CSAIGAEAFYEQYF. The CDR3 DNA sequence: TGCAGTGCCATCGGGGCGGAGGCTTTCTACGAGCAGTACTTC.

The genes are TRBV25-1 and TRBJ2-5, with a possible D match to TRBD2 (6 bases). The CDR3 spans 13 residues. The germline V and J ends were trimmed by 3 bases and 5 bases, with 10 bases remaining between them. In germline, CDR1 is MGHDK, CDR2 SYGVNS. As DNA, the CDR3 is TGTGCCAGCAGTGAGGGGGGAGCGGAGACCCAGTACTTC. It translates to CASSEGGAETQYF.

The V and J genes are TRBV9 and TRBJ2-1, with a weak D call TRBD2 (5 bases). With 4 bases removed from V and 4 bases from J, the gap between germline ends came to 15 bases. The CDR3 is 15 residues long. CDR1 SGDLS and CDR2 YYNGEE come from the germline V gene. DNA of the CDR3: TGTGCCAGCAGCTTTGGCGGGCTCGCTTACAATGAGCAGTTCTTC. As protein: CASSFGGLAYNEQFF. Full variable domain (outside the CDR3, taken from reference TRBV9 and TRBJ2-1): DSGVTQTPKHLITATGQRVTLRCSPRSGDLSVYWYQQSLDQGLQFLIQYYNGEERAKGNILERFSAQQFPDLHSELNLSSLELGDSALYFCASSFGGLAYNEQFFGPGTRLTVL.

The chain carries TRBV19 and TRBJ2-6; 10 bases match TRBD1. Trimming removed 7 bases from V and 0 bases from J; junction bases left unmatched: 6. Looked up from germline, CDR1 is LNHDA and CDR2 is SQIVND (reference sequence). This CDR3 comprises 17 residues. The CDR3 is CASKGTGVSSGANVLTF. In nucleotides, the CDR3 is TGTGCCAGTAAAGGGACAGGGGTTTCCTCTGGGGCCAACGTCCTGACTTTC.

This clonotype is a singleton in its sample. V and J are TRBV9 and TRBJ2-5; 7 bases align to TRBD1. V shed 1 base and J 6 bases; nucleotides not matched to a gene: 6. The CDR3 contains 14 residues. The germline V gene has CDR1 SGDLS and CDR2 YYNGEE. CDR3 region: CASSVSGTEQTQYF. The CDR3 nucleotides read TGTGCCAGCAGCGTATCCGGGACAGAACAGACCCAGTACTTC.

The chain employs TRBV20-1 and TRBJ1-5; 9 nucleotides match TRBD1. This CDR3 has 14 residues. Germline CDR1 reads DFQATT; CDR2 reads SNEGSKA (reference sequence). The V gene end was trimmed by 2 bases and the J gene end by 4 bases; junction bases not matched to a gene: 3. The CDR3 region has the DNA TGCAGTGCTAGACCCGGACAGGGGAATCAGCCCCAGCATTTT. Residues: CSARPGQGNQPQHF.

The chain carries TRBV12-3 or TRBV12-4 and TRBJ2-7, with D maybe TRBD2 (6 bases). This CDR3 region has 14 residues. Trimming removed 3 bases at V and 5 bases at J, with 14 bases between. CDR3 in amino acids: CASSLNGGDNEQYF. The DNA of the CDR3 is TGTGCCAGCAGTTTGAACGGGGGAGACAACGAGCAGTACTTC.

V is TRBV30 and J is TRBJ1-3, with 7 bases fitting TRBD1. The length of the CDR3 is 16 residues. V lost 0 bases, J lost 8 bases, and 13 bases stayed unmatched. Germline V gene lookup returns CDR1 GTSNPN and CDR2 SVGIG (reference sequence). The CDR3 loop reads CAWSVLLTGDGYTIYF. CDR3 coding DNA: TGTGCCTGGAGTGTACTGCTTACAGGGGACGGATACACCATATATTTT.

The genes are TRBV29-1 and TRBJ2-7; D may be TRBD1 (5 bases). V was shortened by 4 bases and J by 3 bases, with 16 bases between the two germline ends. Germline V gene sequence: CDR1 SQVTM, CDR2 ANQGSEA. The CDR3 totals 14 residues. CDR3 bases: TGCAGCGTTGCCGGGCAGGGCAGCAGCTACGAGCAGTACTTC. It is translated as CSVAGQGSSYEQYF.

The genes are TRBV29-1 and TRBJ2-7; no clear D gene. The CDR3 has 12 amino acids. Germline assignment: CDR1 SQVTM and CDR2 ANQGSEA. V shed 4 bases and J shed 3 bases, with 10 bases lying between them. Here the CDR3 DNA reads TGCAGCGTTGGGTCTGTTCTCTACGAGCAGTACTTC. Residues: CSVGSVLYEQYF.

The chain couples TRBV27 to TRBJ2-2; 7 bases map to TRBD1. The V gene end was trimmed by 6 bases and the J gene end by 3 bases; junction bases not matched to a gene: 10. The germline CDR1 and CDR2 sequences are MNHEY and SMNVEV (reference sequence). This CDR3 contains 16 residues. The CDR3 coding sequence is TGTGCCAGCAGCCCGCACTGGACAGGAGACACCGGGGAGCTGTTTTTT. Encoded protein: CASSPHWTGDTGELFF.

The chain links TRBV7-8 to TRBJ2-7, with TRBD2 as a possible D gene (5 bases). The germline V gene encodes CDR1 SGHVS and CDR2 FQNEAQ. The CDR3 length is 13 residues. V lost 5 bases and J 5 bases, leaving 13 bases between the germline ends. CDR3 nucleotide sequence: TGTGCCAGCAGCATTGGAGGACCAAACGAGCAGTACTTC. Translating it yields CASSIGGPNEQYF.

The chain uses TRBV27 and TRBJ2-7; 8 bases fit TRBD2. The CDR3 is 14 amino acids. The germline gives CDR1 MNHEY, CDR2 SMNVEV (reference sequence). After removal of 2 bases from V and 2 bases from J, the junction contained 2 bases not matched to a gene. CDR3: CASSLNGRAYEQYF. The CDR3, as DNA: TGTGCCAGCAGTTTAAACGGGAGGGCCTACGAGCAGTACTTC.

The gene calls are TRBV27 and TRBJ1-2; D uncertain. V was pared by 5 bases and J by 8 bases, with 15 bases between. This CDR3 is 13 amino acids long. Germline lookup yields CDR1 MNHEY and CDR2 SMNVEV (reference sequence). The CDR3 loop reads CASSARIKEGYTF. The CDR3 DNA follows: TGTGCCAGCAGTGCTCGTATTAAGGAGGGCTACACCTTC.

The rearrangement uses TRBV30 and TRBJ2-3; D gene uncertain. Germline loops: CDR1 GTSNPN, CDR2 SVGIG (reference sequence). The CDR3 runs 13 residues. V was cut by 0 bases and J by 2 bases, with 6 bases left in between. CDR3 coding DNA: TGTGCCTGGAGTGTCGCAAACACAGATACGCAGTATTTT. As protein: CAWSVANTDTQYF.